The 27 T cell receptor beta chains given below trace back to one sample, sequenced in a study of blood T cell repertoires in COVID-19. Here immunoSEQ multiplex PCR was the method, and the copy in TCRdb shows in-frame clones only, minus some. The sample includes 200,000 to 250,000 clones, about 88% of them seen just once. The sample was peripheral blood. The receptors were gathered from a woman aged 45-65 years with COVID-19, enrolled during active disease.

The rearrangement links TRBV24-1 to TRBJ2-2; D is undetermined. The CDR3 spans 15 residues. The germline gives CDR1 KGHDR, CDR2 SFDVKD. Between the trimmed V and J ends, which lost 1 base and 2 bases, there was a span of 7 bases. The CDR3 is CATSDLGVNTGELFF. As DNA, the CDR3 is TGTGCCACCAGTGATTTAGGAGTCAACACCGGGGAGCTGTTTTTT.

The genes are TRBV27 and TRBJ2-3, with 12 bases aligning to TRBD2. J lost 1 base, V lost 7 bases, and 9 bases had no gene match. CDR1 MNHEY and CDR2 SMNVEV come from the germline V gene (reference sequence). There are 17 residues in the CDR3. CDR3 amino acids: CASKRLAGGPGTDTQYF. The CDR3 nucleotides are TGTGCCAGCAAAAGGCTAGCGGGGGGGCCGGGCACAGATACGCAGTATTTT.

V gene TRBV10-2 combines with J gene TRBJ1-1; D may be TRBD1 (5 bases). V lost 3 bases and J lost 0, with 11 bases in between. Germline V lookup: CDR1 WSHSY, CDR2 SAAADI. This CDR3 spans 15 amino acids. The CDR3: CASSEGQGLNTEAFF. The CDR3 nucleotides read TGCGCCAGCAGTGAAGGCCAGGGCCTGAACACTGAAGCTTTCTTT.

V and J are TRBV4-3 and TRBJ2-2, with D possibly matching TRBD2 (6 bases). Trimming removed 0 bases at V and 0 bases at J, with 14 bases between. The germline gives CDR1 LGHNA, CDR2 YSLEER. The CDR3 extends over 18 amino acids. Here the CDR3 reads CASSQEGGGVANTGELFF. The CDR3 nucleotides read TGCGCCAGCAGCCAAGAAGGCGGCGGGGTGGCGAACACCGGGGAGCTGTTTTTT.

The V call is TRBV9, the J call TRBJ2-5, with a possible D match to TRBD1 (5 bases). With 7 bases removed from V and 2 bases from J, the gap between germline ends came to 15 bases. Germline CDR1 is SGDLS and CDR2 is YYNGEE. The CDR3 loop spans 14 amino acids. CDR3 sequence reads: CASGAPPPQETQYF. The CDR3 DNA sequence: TGTGCCAGCGGGGCCCCTCCACCGCAAGAGACCCAGTACTTC.

The rearrangement joins TRBV19 to TRBJ1-2; the D is unclear. Germline CDR1 is LNHDA and CDR2 is SQIVND (reference sequence). Trimming cost V 2 bases and J 4 bases, with 8 bases left between them. This CDR3 comprises 13 residues. CDR3 residues: CASSITGGYGYTF. In DNA, the CDR3 is TGTGCCAGTAGTATAACTGGCGGCTATGGCTACACCTTC. The full variable domain, with the rest looked up from reference TRBV19 and TRBJ1-2, is DGGITQSPKYLFRKEGQNVTLSCEQNLNHDAMYWYRQDPGQGLRLIYYSQIVNDFQKGDIAEGYSVSREKKESFPLTVTSAQKNPTAFYLCASSITGGYGYTFGSGTRLTVV.

This chain connects TRBV5-5 to TRBJ1-3, with D tentatively TRBD1 (6 bases). CDR1 and CDR2 from the germline V gene are SGHKS and YYEKEE (reference sequence). The CDR3 runs 15 residues. V lost 3 bases, J lost 4 bases, and 14 bases lay in between. The CDR3 sequence: CASSSDTGTGNTIYF. CDR3 bases: TGTGCCAGCAGCTCCGACACAGGGACAGGAAACACCATATATTTT.

This clone was observed a single time. The chain links TRBV6-5 to TRBJ2-2; 7 bases agree with TRBD2. This CDR3 is 15 amino acids long. V dropped 4 bases and J dropped 6; count of bases not matched to a gene: 8. From germline, CDR1 is MNHEY and CDR2 SVGAGI. The CDR3 region is CASSSGTKGSGELFF. Written as DNA, the CDR3 is TGTGCCAGCAGTTCCGGGACTAAGGGATCCGGGGAGCTGTTTTTT.

The chain recombines TRBV5-1 with TRBJ2-5; D gene uncertain. The V end lost 4 bases, the J end lost 0 bases, and 4 bases lay between the germline ends. Germline V CDR1 and CDR2: SGHRS, YFSETQ. The CDR3 totals 12 residues. The CDR3 DNA follows: TGCGCCAGCAGCCCGGACCAAGAGACCCAGTACTTC. Translating gives CASSPDQETQYF.

V usage is TRBV14 and J usage is TRBJ2-7, with 10 bases fitting TRBD1. Germline V lookup: CDR1 SGHDN, CDR2 FVKESK. V dropped 3 bases and J dropped 1; count of bases not matched to a gene: 6. CDR3 length: 16 amino acids. In nucleotides, the CDR3 is TGTGCCAGCAGCCACCGACCGGGACAGGGGTCCTACGAGCAGTACTTC. Protein sequence: CASSHRPGQGSYEQYF.

The rearrangement uses TRBV24-1 and TRBJ2-1; TRBD1 might be the D (5 bases). V was trimmed by 4 bases and J by 1 base, leaving 16 bases between them. This CDR3 is 17 amino acids long. Germline V lookup: CDR1 KGHDR, CDR2 SFDVKD. The CDR3 sequence is CATSESPREYSYNEQFF. In nucleotides, the CDR3 is TGTGCCACCAGTGAGTCCCCCAGGGAATATTCCTACAATGAGCAGTTCTTC.

This chain joins TRBV15 and TRBJ1-5; D is undetermined. Germline CDR1 is LNHNV and CDR2 is YYDKDF (reference sequence). The CDR3 runs to 15 residues. V gave up 5 bases and J gave up 0 bases, with 11 bases separating them. Here the CDR3 DNA reads TGTGCCACCAGCGTCTGGGGAGGTAGCAATCAGCCCCAGCATTTT. Amino acid sequence: CATSVWGGSNQPQHF. Together with reference TRBV15 and TRBJ1-5, the CDR3 gives the full variable domain: DAMVIQNPRYQVTQFGKPVTLSCSQTLNHNVMYWYQQKSSQAPKLLFHYYDKDFNNEADTPDNFQSRRPNTSFCFLDIRSPGLGDTAMYLCATSVWGGSNQPQHFGDGTRLSIL.

This clone was observed a single time. This chain links TRBV18 with TRBJ2-4; 7 nucleotides line up with TRBD2. CDR3 size: 18 residues. Germline V gene lookup returns CDR1 KGHSH and CDR2 LQKENI. With V trimmed by 6 bases and J by 0 bases, 14 bases remained unmatched. CDR3 DNA sequence: TGTGCCAGCTCCCCGCAACTAGTAGCGGGTGTAGCCAAAAACATTCAGTACTTC. Translated: CASSPQLVAGVAKNIQYF.

The chain combines TRBV5-1 with TRBJ2-1; 7 nucleotides line up with TRBD2. There are 15 residues in the CDR3. Germline CDR1 reads SGHRS; CDR2 reads YFSETQ. V was clipped by 4 bases and J by 7 bases; unmatched bases: 11. Here the CDR3 DNA reads TGCGCCAGCAGCCGAGGCGGGGGAAGTGGGAATGAGCAGTTCTTC. Its translation is CASSRGGGSGNEQFF.

The chain has TRBV15 and TRBJ2-1; a weak D match, TRBD2 (6 bases). V dropped 8 bases and J dropped 0 bases, with 8 bases sitting between them. CDR1 is LNHNV, CDR2 YYDKDF, per germline (reference sequence). The CDR3 runs 13 residues. DNA of the CDR3: TGTGCCACCTCGGGGGTCTCCTACAATGAGCAGTTCTTC. Encoded protein: CATSGVSYNEQFF.

The genes are TRBV5-1 and TRBJ1-2, with 8 bases that match TRBD1. V shed 0 bases, J shed 4 bases, and the junction held 5 bases outside the gene matches. The V gene's germline CDR1 is SGHRS and CDR2 YFSETQ. There are 15 residues in the CDR3. The chain's CDR3 is CASSLGQGSSYGYTF. DNA of the CDR3: TGCGCCAGCAGCTTGGGACAGGGGTCGAGCTATGGCTACACCTTC.

Only one count was recorded for this clone. The genes are TRBV3-1 (or the pseudogene TRBV3-2) and TRBJ1-1; 8 bases align to TRBD1. This CDR3 contains 19 residues. The germline CDR1 and CDR2 sequences are LGHDT and YNNKEL (reference sequence). After removal of 2 bases from V and 3 bases from J, the junction contained 17 bases not matched to a gene. CDR3 amino acids: CASSQLKDRDLKAYTEAFF. CDR3 coding DNA: TGTGCCAGCAGCCAACTCAAGGACAGGGACCTTAAGGCGTACACTGAAGCTTTCTTT.

This clone was observed a few times. V gene TRBV5-5 combines with J gene TRBJ1-6; D call uncertain. The CDR3 consists of 19 residues. CDR1 is SGHKS, CDR2 YYEKEE, per germline (reference sequence). The V gene lost 2 bases and the J gene lost 5 bases, with 23 bases spanning the gap. CDR3 residues: CASSFLNNGVTGDNSPLHF. DNA of the CDR3: TGTGCCAGCAGCTTTTTAAACAATGGGGTCACCGGGGATAATTCACCCCTCCACTTT.

This chain links TRBV28 with TRBJ1-2; no clear D gene. This CDR3 has 13 amino acids. Trimming took 7 bases from V and 3 from J, leaving 12 bases between them. Germline V CDR1 and CDR2: MDHEN, SYDVKM. The CDR3 region is CASNEEADYGYTF. The DNA for the CDR3 is TGTGCCAGCAACGAGGAGGCCGACTATGGCTACACCTTC.

The rearrangement uses TRBV6-5 and TRBJ2-3; 9 bases fit TRBD1. CDR3 size: 14 residues. CDR1 MNHEY and CDR2 SVGAGI come from the germline V gene. CDR3 residues: CTCTDRGKEDTQYF. In nucleotides, the CDR3 is TGTACCTGCACCGACAGGGGGAAGGAGGATACGCAGTATTTT.

This clone has only one observation. The chain has TRBV5-1 and TRBJ2-2; TRBD1 might be the D (5 bases). CDR1 is SGHRS, CDR2 YFSETQ, per germline. V was trimmed by 0 bases and J by 5 bases, leaving 11 bases between them. The CDR3 totals 15 residues. The CDR3 protein is CASSLGGARTGELFF. For the CDR3, the DNA is TGCGCCAGCAGCTTGGGTGGGGCCAGGACCGGGGAGCTGTTTTTT. The full variable domain, its missing parts supplied by reference TRBV5-1 and TRBJ2-2, is KAGVTQTPRYLIKTRGQQVTLSCSPISGHRSVSWYQQTPGQGLQFLFEYFSETQRNKGNFPGRFSGRQFSNSRSEMNVSTLELGDSALYLCASSLGGARTGELFFGEGSRLTVL.

This clone appeared once. The V gene is TRBV12-3 or TRBV12-4, the J gene TRBJ1-6, with 7 nucleotides matching TRBD1. This CDR3 has 13 residues. V was pared by 3 bases and J by 9 bases, with 2 bases of the junction left unmatched. CDR3 DNA: TGTGCCAGCAGTTTGGACAGGCCTTCACCCCTCCACTTT. It translates to CASSLDRPSPLHF.

The chain couples TRBV10-3 to TRBJ2-6; D perhaps matches TRBD2 (7 bases). The germline V and J ends were trimmed by 5 bases and 2 bases, with 16 bases remaining between them. The CDR3 spans 17 residues. Germline lookup yields CDR1 ENHRY and CDR2 SYGVKD. CDR3 nucleotides: TGTGCCATCAGTACTACACCGGGGGGCACTGGGGCCAACGTCCTGACTTTC. Its translation is CAISTTPGGTGANVLTF.

The chain has TRBV4-1 and TRBJ2-7; no clear D. The CDR3 loop spans 12 amino acids. Looked up from germline, CDR1 is MGHRA and CDR2 is YSYEKL. V was pared by 0 bases and J by 9 bases, with 9 bases between. In DNA, the CDR3 is TGCGCCAGCAGCCAAGAACCCTCCAGGCAGTACGTC. The encoded protein is CASSQEPSRQYV.

V gene TRBV29-1 combines with J gene TRBJ1-2; D gene unclear. Germline V gives CDR1 SQVTM, CDR2 ANQGSEA. The V gene lost 5 bases and the J gene lost 7 bases, with 11 bases spanning the gap. The CDR3 contains 11 residues. In DNA form, the CDR3 reads TGCAGCGTTTCGGGAGATGGTGGCTACACCTTC. Translated, it gives CSVSGDGGYTF.

V and J are TRBV11-2 and TRBJ1-1, with D perhaps TRBD1 (5 bases). Germline-derived CDR1 and CDR2 are SGHAT and FQNNGV. The CDR3 has 14 residues. V was clipped by 1 base and J by 6 bases, with 12 bases between them. CDR3 DNA sequence: TGTGCCAGCAGCTTAGTTATCGGGGGGTCTGAAGCTTTCTTT. Its protein is CASSLVIGGSEAFF.

V usage is TRBV6-5 and J usage is TRBJ1-1; D remains ambiguous. This CDR3 is 13 amino acids long. Germline V gene lookup returns CDR1 MNHEY and CDR2 SVGAGI. V was shortened by 8 bases and J by 0 bases, with 10 bases between the two germline ends. CDR3: CASGAGMNTEAFF. CDR3 coding DNA: TGTGCCAGCGGAGCGGGAATGAACACTGAAGCTTTCTTT.